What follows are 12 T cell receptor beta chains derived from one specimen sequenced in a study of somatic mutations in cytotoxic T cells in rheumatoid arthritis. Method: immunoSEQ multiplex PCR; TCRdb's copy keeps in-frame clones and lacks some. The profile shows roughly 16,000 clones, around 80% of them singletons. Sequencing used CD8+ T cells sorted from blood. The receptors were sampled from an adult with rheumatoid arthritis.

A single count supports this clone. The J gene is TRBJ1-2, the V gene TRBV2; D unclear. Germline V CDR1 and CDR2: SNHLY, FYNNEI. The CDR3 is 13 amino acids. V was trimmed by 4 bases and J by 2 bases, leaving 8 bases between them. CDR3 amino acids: CASSAGENYGYTF. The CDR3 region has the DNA TGTGCCAGCAGTGCCGGGGAAAACTATGGCTACACCTTC. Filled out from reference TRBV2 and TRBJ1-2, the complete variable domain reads EPEVTQTPSHQVTQMGQEVILRCVPISNHLYFYWYRQILGQKVEFLVSFYNNEISEKSEIFDDQFSVERPDGSNFTLKIRSTKLEDSAMYFCASSAGENYGYTFGSGTRLTVV.

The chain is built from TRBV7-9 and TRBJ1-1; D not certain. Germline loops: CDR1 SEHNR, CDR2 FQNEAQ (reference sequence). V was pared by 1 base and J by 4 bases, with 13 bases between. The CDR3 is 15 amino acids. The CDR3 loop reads CASSLVRAGSTEAFF. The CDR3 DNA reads TGTGCCAGCAGCTTAGTGAGGGCCGGGAGCACTGAAGCTTTCTTT.

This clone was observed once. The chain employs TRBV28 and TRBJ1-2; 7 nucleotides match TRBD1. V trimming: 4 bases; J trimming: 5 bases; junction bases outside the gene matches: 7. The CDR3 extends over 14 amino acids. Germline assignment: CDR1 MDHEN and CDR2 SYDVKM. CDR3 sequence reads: CASSWGQSSYGYTF. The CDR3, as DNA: TGTGCCAGCAGTTGGGGACAGTCTTCGTATGGCTACACCTTC.

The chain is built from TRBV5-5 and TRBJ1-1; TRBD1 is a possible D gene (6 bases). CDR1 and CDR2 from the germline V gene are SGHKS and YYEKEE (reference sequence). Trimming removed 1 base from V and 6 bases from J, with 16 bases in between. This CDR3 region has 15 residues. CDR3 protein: CASSLKGGRVAEAFF. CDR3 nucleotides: TGTGCCAGCAGCTTGAAAGGGGGAAGGGTCGCTGAAGCTTTCTTT.

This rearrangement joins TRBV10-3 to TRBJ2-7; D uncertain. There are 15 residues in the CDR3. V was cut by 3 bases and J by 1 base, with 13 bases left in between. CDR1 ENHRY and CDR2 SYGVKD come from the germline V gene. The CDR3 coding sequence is TGTGCCATCAGTGATTGGGCCGACCTTTCCTACGAGCAGTACTTC. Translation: CAISDWADLSYEQYF.

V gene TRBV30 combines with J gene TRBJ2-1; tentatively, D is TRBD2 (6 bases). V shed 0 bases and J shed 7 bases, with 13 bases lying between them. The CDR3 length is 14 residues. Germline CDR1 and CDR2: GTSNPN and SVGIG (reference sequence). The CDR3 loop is CAWSVSIGGNEQFF. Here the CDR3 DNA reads TGTGCCTGGAGTGTAAGTATCGGGGGAAATGAGCAGTTCTTC.

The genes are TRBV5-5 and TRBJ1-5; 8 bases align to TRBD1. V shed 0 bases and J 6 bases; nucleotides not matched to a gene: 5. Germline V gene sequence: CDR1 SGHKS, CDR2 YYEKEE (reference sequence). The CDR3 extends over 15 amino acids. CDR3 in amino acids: CASSLDSRGLQPQHF. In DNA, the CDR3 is TGTGCCAGCAGCTTGGACAGCAGGGGGCTTCAGCCCCAGCATTTT.

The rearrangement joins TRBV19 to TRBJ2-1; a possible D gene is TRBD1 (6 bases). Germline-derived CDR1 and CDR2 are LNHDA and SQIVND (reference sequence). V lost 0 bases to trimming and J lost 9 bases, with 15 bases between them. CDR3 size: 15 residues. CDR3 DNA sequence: TGTGCCAGTAGTATAGATCCAGGCAGGGGTGGTGAGCAGTTCTTC. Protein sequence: CASSIDPGRGGEQFF.

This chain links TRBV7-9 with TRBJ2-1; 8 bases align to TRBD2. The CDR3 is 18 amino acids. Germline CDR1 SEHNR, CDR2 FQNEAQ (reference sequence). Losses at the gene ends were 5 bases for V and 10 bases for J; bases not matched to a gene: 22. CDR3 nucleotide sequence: TGTGCCAGCAGCCCCAGCGAAAAGACAGGCCCGGGAGGGCGGGAGCAGTTCTTC. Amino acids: CASSPSEKTGPGGREQFF.

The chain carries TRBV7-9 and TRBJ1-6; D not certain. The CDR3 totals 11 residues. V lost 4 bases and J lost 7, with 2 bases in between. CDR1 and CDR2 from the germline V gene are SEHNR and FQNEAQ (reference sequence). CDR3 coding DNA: TGTGCCAGCAGCTCGAATTCACCCCTCCACTTT. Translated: CASSSNSPLHF.

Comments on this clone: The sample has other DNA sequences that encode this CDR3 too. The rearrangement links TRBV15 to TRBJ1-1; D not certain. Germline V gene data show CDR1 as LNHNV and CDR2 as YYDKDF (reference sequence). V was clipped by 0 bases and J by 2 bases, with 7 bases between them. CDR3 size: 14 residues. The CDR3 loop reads CATSRDRGNTEAFF. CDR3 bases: TGTGCCACCAGCAGAGATAGAGGTAACACTGAAGCTTTCTTT. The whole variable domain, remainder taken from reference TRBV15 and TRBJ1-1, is DAMVIQNPRYQVTQFGKPVTLSCSQTLNHNVMYWYQQKSSQAPKLLFHYYDKDFNNEADTPDNFQSRRPNTSFCFLDIRSPGLGDTAMYLCATSRDRGNTEAFFGQGTRLTVV.

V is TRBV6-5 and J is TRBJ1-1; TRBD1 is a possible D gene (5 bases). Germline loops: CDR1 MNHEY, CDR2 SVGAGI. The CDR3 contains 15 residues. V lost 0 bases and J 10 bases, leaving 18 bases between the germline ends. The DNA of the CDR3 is TGTGCCAGCAGTTACTCGATTCGGGACCCCTACAGAGCTTTCTTT. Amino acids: CASSYSIRDPYRAFF.